The text below deals with one T cell receptor beta chain. Combining a sample-barcoded 5' primer with a J-beta primer mix, a second PCR ran for roughly 7 to 12 cycles. A single record per CDR3 protein comes from TCRdb applying MiXCR to the 5' RACE reads. The repertoire holds approximately 800,000 distinct CDR3 sequences, with approximately 53% as singletons. These data are taken from a study of blood T cells in healthy people across ages. What was sequenced was blood. The sequence was collected from a man aged 80 or over in good health.

This chain's CDR3 is CASSQIIGETQYF. DNA of the CDR3: TGCGCCAGCAGCCAAATAATCGGGGAGACCCAGTACTTC. The chain has TRBV4-3 and TRBJ2-7; D gene unclear. The end of the DNA aligns better with TRBJ2-5, so the J call may be wrong. The CDR3 runs 13 residues. Germline-derived CDR1 and CDR2 are LGHNA and YSLEER.